Many counts were recorded for the clone carrying this T cell receptor beta chain. The entry originates in a study of T-cell reconstitution after alpha-beta-depleted transplantation in children. Library preparation (for TCRbeta) was performed with unique molecular identifiers. Using its own MiXCR run on the PCR reads, TCRdb lists one record per CDR3 protein. The table records about 270,000 distinct CDR3 sequences, 9.9% of them present only once. The CDR3 is made up of 14 amino acids. V dropped 2 bases and J dropped 5 bases, with 10 bases sitting between them. This receptor was taken from a human donor who donated a stem cell graft to a child with SCID. The J gene is TRBJ1-5, the V gene TRBV12-3 or TRBV12-4, with a tentative D call TRBD1 (6 bases). The specimen comprised PBMCs from the stem cell graft donor, sampled from the stem cell graft. For the CDR3, the DNA is TGTGCCAGCAGTTTATCCGCAGGGGATCAGCCCCAGCATTTT. Protein sequence: CASSLSAGDQPQHF.